This T cell receptor (beta chain) is from a study of T cell responses to AZD1222 COVID-19 vaccine. Sequenced by immunoSEQ multiplex PCR; TCRdb stores in-frame clones only, minus some. The table records around 73,000 clones, 89% of them present only once. This clone has just a few counts. Pooling of second doses given at about 4 or about 12 weeks was done. Germline values: CDR1 LNHDA, CDR2 SQIVND (reference sequence). The CDR3 sequence is 14 residues long. Trimming stripped 1 base from V and 2 bases from J, with 6 bases between. The source material was peripheral blood, sampled 28 days after the second AZD1222 dose. This chain joins TRBV19 and TRBJ1-3, with D possibly TRBD1 on 5 matching bases. The clonotype comes from an adult who received the AZD1222 COVID-19 vaccine. The CDR3 DNA sequence: TGTGCCAGTAGTATAGTAGGGGCTGGAAACACCATATATTTT. Protein: CASSIVGAGNTIYF. Together with reference TRBV19 and TRBJ1-3, the CDR3 gives the full variable domain: DGGITQSPKYLFRKEGQNVTLSCEQNLNHDAMYWYRQDPGQGLRLIYYSQIVNDFQKGDIAEGYSVSREKKESFPLTVTSAQKNPTAFYLCASSIVGAGNTIYFGEGSWLTVV.